A selection of T cell receptor beta chains follows, all from one sample in a study of metastatic and nonmetastatic thyroid tumors. TCRdb reprocessed the PCR reads using MiXCR. The table records some 6,900 clones, roughly 28% of them present only once. Sequenced sample: adjacent normal tissue. The receptors derive from a female donor with papillary thyroid cancer or a benign thyroid nodule (not recorded which). Some clones in this sample may be carry-over from other donors' samples. CDR3s include the opening cysteine and the closing phenylalanine or tryptophan. D genes are given only for firm matches. Some rows mark clone size as missing; the rest say once, few, many or name a class of expanded clone.

abundance: .; j_gene: TRBJ2-7; d_gene: .; v_gene: TRBV20-1; CDR3aa: CSAPAEDIYEKYF; CDR3nt: TGCAGTGCCCCGGCAGAGGACATCTACGAGAAGTACTTC
abundance: medium-sized; j_gene: TRBJ2-5; d_gene: .; v_gene: TRBV24-1; CDR3aa: CATSDSFFLQETQYF; CDR3nt: TGTGCCACCAGTGATTCCTTTTTCCTCCAAGAGACCCAGTACTTC
abundance: .; j_gene: TRBJ1-2; d_gene: TRBD1; v_gene: TRBV5-1; CDR3aa: CAGSLVGTATEAYTF; CDR3nt: TGCGCCGGCAGCTTGGTGGGGACAGCGACGGAAGCCTACACCTTC
abundance: many; j_gene: TRBJ1-1; d_gene: .; v_gene: TRBV20-1; CDR3aa: CSASRGRTEAFF; CDR3nt: TGCAGTGCTAGTCGGGGGCGGACTGAAGCTTTCTTT
abundance: medium-sized; j_gene: TRBJ2-1; d_gene: TRBD2; v_gene: TRBV7-2; CDR3aa: CASSLGGGAQFF; CDR3nt: TGTGCCAGCAGCTTAGGGGGGGGTGCGCAGTTCTTC
abundance: .; j_gene: TRBJ1-1; d_gene: .; v_gene: TRBV11-3; CDR3aa: CTSSLAGGAAEAFF; CDR3nt: TGTACCAGCAGCTTAGCGGGGGGCGCGGCTGAAGCTTTCTTT
abundance: few; j_gene: TRBJ2-7; d_gene: TRBD1; v_gene: TRBV6-2/TRBV6-3; CDR3aa: CASSLGTGFGEQYF; CDR3nt: TGTGCCAGCAGCTTAGGGACAGGGTTTGGGGAGCAGTACTTC
abundance: .; j_gene: TRBJ2-3; d_gene: .; v_gene: TRBV6-1; CDR3aa: CASSLEGDTQYF; CDR3nt: TGTGCCAGCAGCTTAGAGGGGGATACGCAGTATTTT
abundance: .; j_gene: TRBJ1-5; d_gene: .; v_gene: TRBV28; CDR3aa: CASSLLVDHLRGENQPQHF; CDR3nt: TGTGCCAGCAGTTTATTGGTCGATCATCTCAGGGGAGAGAATCAGCCCCAGCATTTT
abundance: .; j_gene: TRBJ1-2; d_gene: .; v_gene: TRBV9; CDR3aa: CASSPSRRVFGYGCTF; CDR3nt: TGTGCCAGCAGCCCTAGCCGCAGAGTGTTCGGCTATGGCTGCACCTTC
abundance: .; j_gene: TRBJ1-4; d_gene: .; v_gene: TRBV5-5; CDR3aa: CASSLVETTNEKLFF; CDR3nt: TGTGCCAGCAGCTTGGTAGAGACAACTAATGAAAAACTGTTTTTT
abundance: large; j_gene: TRBJ1-2; d_gene: .; v_gene: TRBV6-1; CDR3aa: CATEVRSYTF; CDR3nt: TGTGCCACCGAAGTAAGGAGCTACACCTTC
abundance: .; j_gene: TRBJ2-7; d_gene: .; v_gene: TRBV3-1; CDR3aa: CASSQGLEDEQYF; CDR3nt: TGTGCCAGCAGCCAAGGTTTGGAGGACGAGCAGTACTTC
abundance: few; j_gene: TRBJ1-5; d_gene: .; v_gene: TRBV12-3/TRBV12-4; CDR3aa: CASSKTEGVQPQHF; CDR3nt: TGTGCCAGCAGTAAAACCGAGGGGGTTCAGCCCCAGCATTTT
abundance: .; j_gene: TRBJ2-5; d_gene: .; v_gene: TRBV2; CDR3aa: CASTLNERASIETQYF; CDR3nt: TGTGCCAGCACCCTAAACGAGAGGGCTAGCATTGAGACCCAGTACTTC
abundance: .; j_gene: TRBJ2-2; d_gene: .; v_gene: TRBV6-1; CDR3aa: CASNKTNTGELFF; CDR3nt: TGTGCCAGCAATAAAACGAACACCGGGGAGCTGTTTTTT
abundance: medium-sized; j_gene: TRBJ1-5; d_gene: .; v_gene: TRBV19; CDR3aa: CASSIGTSNQPQHF; CDR3nt: TGTGCCAGTAGTATCGGGACATCCAATCAGCCCCAGCATTTT
abundance: .; j_gene: TRBJ1-5; d_gene: .; v_gene: TRBV6-1; CDR3aa: CASSEMGQPNQPQHF; CDR3nt: TGTGCCAGCAGTGAAATGGGGCAGCCCAATCAGCCCCAGCATTTT
abundance: few; j_gene: TRBJ2-7; d_gene: .; v_gene: TRBV30; CDR3aa: CAWPGENEQYF; CDR3nt: TGTGCCTGGCCCGGGGAGAACGAGCAGTACTTC
abundance: few; j_gene: TRBJ2-1; d_gene: TRBD2; v_gene: TRBV6-5; CDR3aa: CASRGLAGYTLYNEQFF; CDR3nt: TGTGCCAGCAGGGGACTAGCGGGATACACCCTCTACAATGAGCAGTTCTTC
abundance: medium-sized; j_gene: TRBJ1-5; d_gene: TRBD1; v_gene: TRBV20-1; CDR3aa: CSATSGQGGRNSNQPQHF; CDR3nt: TGCAGTGCTACCAGCGGACAGGGGGGCAGAAATAGCAATCAGCCCCAGCATTTT
abundance: once; j_gene: TRBJ2-5; d_gene: .; v_gene: TRBV11-2; CDR3aa: CSISSYRGGETQSF; CDR3nt: TGTTCCATCAGCTCCTACAGGGGAGGGGAGACCCAGTCCTTC
abundance: once; j_gene: TRBJ2-1; d_gene: TRBD1; v_gene: TRBV9; CDR3aa: CASSARDSPYNEQFF; CDR3nt: TGTGCCAGCAGCGCCCGGGACAGCCCGTACAATGAGCAGTTCTTC